Described below is a single TCR beta chain sequence and its context. The antigen it recognizes is unknown. Qualities for individual bases were not recorded, and no much larger clone is one base off. The data were obtained in a study of T cells in tuberculosis (dated by TCRdb to about 2018). Notes on the research overall: The study combined CD1B tetramers and high-throughput TCR immunosequencing to characterize T cells specific for the mycobacterial lipid antigen glucose monomycolate (GMM). In a South African clinical cohort, IGRA-negative adolescents, IGRA-positive adolescents with latent tuberculosis and adults with active tuberculosis were compared, with ten to eleven people in each group. Active tuberculosis patient PBMC were archived before or within 7 days of starting standard anti-tuberculosis treatment. The paper's findings and limits, for the study overall: The smaller NN-distances were partly driven by shorter CDR3-alpha lengths in active tuberculosis patients, and the difference for TCR-beta did not reach statistical significance. Clinical samples were selected based on the availability of cryopreserved specimens, with adults included as active tuberculosis cases and adolescents included as controls. An accuracy of approximately 87% (AUROC approximately 0.91) was reached by a classifier using the diverse GMM-specific repertoire, compared with around 70% accuracy when GEM motif frequencies were used. Compared with IGRA-negative controls, TCR-alpha repertoires from active tuberculosis had smaller mean NN-distances to GMM-specific TCRs, which suggests that these TCRs underwent clonal expansion.

At the junction V is shortened by 8 bases and J by 5 bases, with 11 bases in between. CDR1 SGHVS and CDR2 FQNEAQ are derived from the germline V gene. The CDR3 sequence holds 12 residues, the cysteine and phenylalanine included. Kept here is only the CDR3 DNA, which spans 36 bases and is read in frame from base 1. This specimen's time point label, per the study, means: new active TB diagnosis, blood taken before or within 7 days of starting treatment. The active tuberculosis patients were newly diagnosed, HIV-seronegative South African adults aged 18 years or older. Confirmation of active tuberculosis came from positive sputum smear microscopy and/or a positive M. tuberculosis culture. Immunosequencing of unsorted cryopreserved PBMC covered, on average, about 100,000 T cells per clinical donor. The immunoSEQ multiplex PCR assay was used to generate TCR libraries, with TCR-beta and/or TCR-alpha/delta assays applied to each sample. The amplified TCR libraries were sequenced on the Illumina high-throughput platform. Per the authors' processing: Clustering and dimensionality reduction relied on pairwise TCRdist distances among GMM-specific receptors from T cells that were either sorted ex vivo or expanded in vitro. Each clinical repertoire received a mean NN-distance score, defined as the average TCRdist to the nearest 10% of tetramer-positive reference sequences. GEM TCR motif frequency was computed as the fraction of unique TCRs matching known GEM sequences by V/J usage and CDR3 length. Linear discriminant analysis with leave-one-out cross-validation, implemented in scikit-learn, was used to classify active tuberculosis. The source is immuneACCESS, and TCRdb retained only in-frame sequences with V and J called. Part of the clones is not carried over; for the studies checked, unresolved V genes explain less than half of this, and the remainder is unexplained. V, J and clone size derive from that table, while D and trimming were established from the DNA sequence. The sample table holds approximately 49,000 clones, of which about 95% were seen once. Jointly, the top ten make up 1.4% to 1.5% of the sample.

The material was PBMCs, obtained at tuberculosis diagnosis. The clonotype comes from an adult with tuberculosis. The sequence links TRBV7-8 to TRBJ2-3; the D gene is perhaps TRBD1, from 5 matching bases. The nucleotides read TGTGCCAGCCTTTTCCAGGGAGATACGCAGTATTTT. It codes for CASLFQGDTQYF.